This T cell receptor (beta chain) derives from a study of blood T cells in healthy people across ages. General study points: In these data, TCR beta diversity tracked strongly with naive T cell percentage.

Germline V gives CDR1 SGHVS, CDR2 FNYEAQ. With 8 bases removed from V and 13 bases from J, the gap between germline ends came to 21 bases. CDR3 length: 13 residues. Individuals who donated were healthy Caucasians from Russia aged roughly 6 to 100. Points on this clonotype: Antigen unknown.

Alongside a J-beta primer mix, a sample-barcoded 5' primer served in a second PCR lasting about 7 to 12 cycles. Each cDNA was tagged by a template-switch adaptor containing 12 random nucleotides. TCRdb re-derived calls from the 5' RACE reads in MiXCR, one entry per CDR3 protein. The sample includes 1.5 million to 2 million distinct CDR3 sequences, about 30% of them seen just once. This chain connects TRBV7-6 to TRBJ2-4; D assignment may be TRBD1 or TRBD2 (6 bases each). The receptor's source is a woman in her 30s in good health. Sequenced material: blood. CDR3 coding DNA: TGTGCCAGCGGAGGACAGTCCCGTCGGGAGCAGTACTTC. It codes for CASGGQSRREQYF.